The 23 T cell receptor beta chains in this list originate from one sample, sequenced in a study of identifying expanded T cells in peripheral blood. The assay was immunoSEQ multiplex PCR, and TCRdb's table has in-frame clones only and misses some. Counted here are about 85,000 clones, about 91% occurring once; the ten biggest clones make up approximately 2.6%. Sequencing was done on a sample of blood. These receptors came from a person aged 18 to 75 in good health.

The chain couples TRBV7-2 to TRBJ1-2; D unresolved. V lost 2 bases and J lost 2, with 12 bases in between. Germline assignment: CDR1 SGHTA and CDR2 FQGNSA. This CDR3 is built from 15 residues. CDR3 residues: CASSLMWGINYGYTF. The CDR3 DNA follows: TGTGCCAGCAGCTTAATGTGGGGTATCAACTATGGCTACACCTTC.

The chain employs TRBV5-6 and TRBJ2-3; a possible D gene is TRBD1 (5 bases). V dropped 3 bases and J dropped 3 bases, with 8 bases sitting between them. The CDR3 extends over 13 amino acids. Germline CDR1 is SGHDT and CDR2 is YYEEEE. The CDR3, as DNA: TGTGCCAGCAGCTCCTGGACAACAGATACGCAGTATTTT. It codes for CASSSWTTDTQYF.

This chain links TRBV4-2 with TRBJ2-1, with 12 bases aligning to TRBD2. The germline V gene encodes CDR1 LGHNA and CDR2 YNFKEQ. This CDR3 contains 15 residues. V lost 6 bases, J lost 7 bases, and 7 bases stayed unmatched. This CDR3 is CASSKTSGSTNEQFF. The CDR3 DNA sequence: TGTGCCAGCAGTAAGACTAGCGGGAGTACGAATGAGCAGTTCTTC.

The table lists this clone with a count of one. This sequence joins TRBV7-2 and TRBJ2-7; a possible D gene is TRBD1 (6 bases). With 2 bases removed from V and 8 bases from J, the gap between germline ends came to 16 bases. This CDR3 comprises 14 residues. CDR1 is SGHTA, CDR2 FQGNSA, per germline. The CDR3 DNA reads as TGTGCCAGCAGCTTACCTTCCACAGGGTCACAGCAGTACTTC. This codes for CASSLPSTGSQQYF.

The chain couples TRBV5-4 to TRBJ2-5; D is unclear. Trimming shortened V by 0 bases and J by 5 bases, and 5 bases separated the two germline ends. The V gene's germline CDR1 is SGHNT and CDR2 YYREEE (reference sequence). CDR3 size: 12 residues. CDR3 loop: CASSLVGETQYF. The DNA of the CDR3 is TGTGCCAGCAGCTTGGTTGGGGAGACCCAGTACTTC.

The CDR3 region has the DNA TGTGCCAGCAGTTTAACCCCAGCGGGACGCACAGATACGCAGTATTTT. It translates to CASSLTPAGRTDTQYF. This sequence joins TRBV28 and TRBJ2-3; 7 bases are a match to TRBD2. The CDR3 has 16 amino acids. The V and J ends lost 2 bases and 1 base, in that order; junction bases with no gene match: 6. Looked up from germline, CDR1 is MDHEN and CDR2 is SYDVKM.

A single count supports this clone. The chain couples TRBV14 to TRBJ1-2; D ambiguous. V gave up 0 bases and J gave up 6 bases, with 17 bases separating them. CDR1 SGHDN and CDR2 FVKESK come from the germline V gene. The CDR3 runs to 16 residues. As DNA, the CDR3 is TGTGCCAGCAGCCAAGACACGTTCATGTCTGGGGATGGCTACACCTTC. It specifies CASSQDTFMSGDGYTF.

CDR3: CASSKREGLTGELFF. Written as DNA, the CDR3 is TGTGCCAGTAGTAAACGGGAGGGCCTCACCGGGGAGCTGTTTTTT. This sequence joins TRBV19 and TRBJ2-2; 8 bases agree with TRBD2. The V gene's germline CDR1 is LNHDA and CDR2 SQIVND (reference sequence). This CDR3 is built from 15 residues. V gave up 4 bases and J gave up 4 bases; unmatched junction bases: 5.

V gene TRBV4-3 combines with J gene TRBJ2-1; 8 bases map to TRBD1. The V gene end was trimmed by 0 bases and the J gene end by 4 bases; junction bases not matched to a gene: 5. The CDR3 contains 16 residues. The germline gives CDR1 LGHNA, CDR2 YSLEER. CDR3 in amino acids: CASSQDRRQGYNEQFF. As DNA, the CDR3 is TGCGCCAGCAGCCAAGATCGTCGACAGGGGTACAATGAGCAGTTCTTC.

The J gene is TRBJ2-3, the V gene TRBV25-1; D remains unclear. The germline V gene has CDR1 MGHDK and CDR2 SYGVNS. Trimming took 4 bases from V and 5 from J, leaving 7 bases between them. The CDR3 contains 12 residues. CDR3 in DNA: TGTGCCAGCAGTGCCGTTAGAGATACGCAGTATTTT. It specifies CASSAVRDTQYF.

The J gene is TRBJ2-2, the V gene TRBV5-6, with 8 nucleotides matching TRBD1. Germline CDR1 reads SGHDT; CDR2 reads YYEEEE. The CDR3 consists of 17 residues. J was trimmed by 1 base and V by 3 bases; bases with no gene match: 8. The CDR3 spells CASSSFTGTGNTGELFF. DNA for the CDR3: TGTGCCAGCAGCTCCTTTACCGGGACAGGGAACACCGGGGAGCTGTTTTTT.

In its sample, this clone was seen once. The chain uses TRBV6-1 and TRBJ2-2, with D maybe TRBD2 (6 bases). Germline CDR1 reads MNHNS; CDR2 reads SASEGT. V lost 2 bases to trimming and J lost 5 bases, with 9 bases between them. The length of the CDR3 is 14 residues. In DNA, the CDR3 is TGTGCCAGCAGTGAATGGGGGGAAACCGGGGAGCTGTTTTTT. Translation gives CASSEWGETGELFF.

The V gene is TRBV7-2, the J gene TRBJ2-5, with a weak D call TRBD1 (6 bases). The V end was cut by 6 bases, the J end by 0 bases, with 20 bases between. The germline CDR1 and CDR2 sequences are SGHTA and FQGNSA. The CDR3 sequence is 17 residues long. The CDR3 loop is CASRKTYREGYQETQYF. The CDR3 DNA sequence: TGTGCCAGCAGGAAAACTTACAGGGAAGGGTACCAAGAGACCCAGTACTTC. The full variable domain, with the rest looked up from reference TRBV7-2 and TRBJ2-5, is GAGVSQSPSNKVTEKGKDVELRCDPISGHTALYWYRQSLGQGLEFLIYFQGNSAPDKSGLPSDRFSAERTGGSVSTLTIQRTQQEDSAVYLCASRKTYREGYQETQYFGPGTRLLVL.

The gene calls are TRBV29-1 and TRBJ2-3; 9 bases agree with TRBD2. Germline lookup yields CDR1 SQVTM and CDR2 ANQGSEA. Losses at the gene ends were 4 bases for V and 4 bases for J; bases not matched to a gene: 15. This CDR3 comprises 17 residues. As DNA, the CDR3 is TGCAGCGTTGCGTTAATCCGGCGGGGGGGCTTCGCAGATACGCAGTATTTT. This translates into CSVALIRRGGFADTQYF.

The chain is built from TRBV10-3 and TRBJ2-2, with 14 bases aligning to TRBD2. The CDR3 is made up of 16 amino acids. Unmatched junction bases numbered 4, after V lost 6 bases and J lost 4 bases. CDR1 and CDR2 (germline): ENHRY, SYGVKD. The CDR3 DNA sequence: TGTGCCATCAGACCGACTAGCGGGAGGGTCACCGGGGAGCTGTTTTTT. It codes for CAIRPTSGRVTGELFF.

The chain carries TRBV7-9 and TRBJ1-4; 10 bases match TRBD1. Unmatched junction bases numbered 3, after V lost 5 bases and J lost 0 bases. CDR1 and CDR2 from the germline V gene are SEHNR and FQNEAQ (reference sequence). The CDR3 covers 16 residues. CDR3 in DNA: TGTGCCAGCAGCCGTGGACAGGGGGCAACTAATGAAAAACTGTTTTTT. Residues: CASSRGQGATNEKLFF. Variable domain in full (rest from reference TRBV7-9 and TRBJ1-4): DTGVSQNPRHKITKRGQNVTFRCDPISEHNRLYWYRQTLGQGPEFLTYFQNEAQLEKSRLLSDRFSAERPKGSFSTLEIQRTEQGDSAMYLCASSRGQGATNEKLFFGSGTQLSVL.

The CDR3 DNA reads TGTGCCAGCAGTCCTCTGGACAGGATGGACAATGAGCAGTTCTTC. It is translated as CASSPLDRMDNEQFF. V is TRBV28 and J is TRBJ2-1; 7 nucleotides match TRBD1. The ends lost 5 bases at V and 5 bases at J; junction bases unmatched: 9. CDR3 length equals 15 residues. Germline assignment: CDR1 MDHEN and CDR2 SYDVKM.

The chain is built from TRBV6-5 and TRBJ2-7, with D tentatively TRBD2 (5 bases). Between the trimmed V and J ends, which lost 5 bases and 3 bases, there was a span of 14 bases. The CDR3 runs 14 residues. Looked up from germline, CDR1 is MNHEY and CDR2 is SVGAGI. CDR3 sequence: CASSTRPLGYEQYF. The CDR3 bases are TGTGCCAGCAGTACCCGCCCACTAGGCTACGAGCAGTACTTC.

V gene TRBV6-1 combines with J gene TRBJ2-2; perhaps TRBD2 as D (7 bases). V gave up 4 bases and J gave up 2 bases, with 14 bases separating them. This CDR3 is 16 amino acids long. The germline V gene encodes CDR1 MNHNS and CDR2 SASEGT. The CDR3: CASSVWGGSNTGELFF. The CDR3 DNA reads TGTGCCAGCAGTGTTTGGGGGGGCAGTAACACCGGGGAGCTGTTTTTT.

The CDR3 DNA reads as TGCGCCAGCAGCACGGGTGGCGCGAACACCGGGGAGCTGTTTTTT. It codes for CASSTGGANTGELFF. This chain joins TRBV4-3 and TRBJ2-2; D is undetermined. The CDR3 is 15 amino acids. Germline-derived CDR1 and CDR2 are LGHNA and YSLEER. Trimming stripped 5 bases from V and 0 bases from J, with 10 bases between.

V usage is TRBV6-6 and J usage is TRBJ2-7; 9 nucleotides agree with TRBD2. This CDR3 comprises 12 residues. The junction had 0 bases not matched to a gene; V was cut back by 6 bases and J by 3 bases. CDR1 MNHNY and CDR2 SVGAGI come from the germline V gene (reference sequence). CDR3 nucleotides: TGTGCCAGCAGGACTAGCGGCTACGAGCAGTACTTC. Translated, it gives CASRTSGYEQYF.

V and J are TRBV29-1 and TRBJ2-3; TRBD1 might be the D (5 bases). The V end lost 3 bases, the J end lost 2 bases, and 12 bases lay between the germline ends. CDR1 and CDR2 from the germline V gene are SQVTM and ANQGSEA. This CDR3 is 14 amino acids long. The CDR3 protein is CSVDAGQDTDTQYF. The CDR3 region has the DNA TGCAGCGTTGATGCTGGACAAGACACAGATACGCAGTATTTT.

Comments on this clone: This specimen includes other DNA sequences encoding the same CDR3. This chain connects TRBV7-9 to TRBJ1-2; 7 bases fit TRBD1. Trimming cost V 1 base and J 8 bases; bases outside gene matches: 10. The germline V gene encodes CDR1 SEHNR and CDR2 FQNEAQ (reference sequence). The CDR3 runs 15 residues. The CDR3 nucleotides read TGTGCCAGCAGCTTAGATCGACAGGGTGGAGACGGCTACACCTTC. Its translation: CASSLDRQGGDGYTF.